These 27 T cell receptor beta chains were sequenced from one sample in a study of cytotoxic CD8 clonotypes in ibrutinib-treated CLL. Clones were sequenced by immunoSEQ multiplex PCR, and TCRdb holds only the in-frame ones, with some missing. The sample has under 300,000 clones, 60% to 75% seen once. The starting material was PBMCs, obtained after 24 months of ibrutinib treatment. The receptors shown here come from a human donor with chronic lymphocytic leukemia.

The V call is TRBV21-1, the J call TRBJ2-3. TRBV21-1 is designated a pseudogene. The CDR3 length is 10 residues. DNA of the CDR3: TGTGCCAGCGTCACAGATACGCAGTATTTT. Translated, it gives CASVTDTQYF.

This clone was seen only once. The DNA for the CDR3 is TGTGCCAGCTCACCGGGCCCAGGAGTGGGCTCCTACGAGCAGTACTTC. Protein: CASSPGPGVGSYEQYF. The V call is TRBV18, the J call TRBJ2-7; no reliable D call. The ends were cut back, 3 bases at V and 0 bases at J, with 15 bases in the middle. CDR1 is KGHSH and CDR2 is LQKENI in the germline V gene. The CDR3 has 16 residues. Filled out from reference TRBV18 and TRBJ2-7, the complete variable domain reads NAGVMQNPRHLVRRRGQEARLRCSPMKGHSHVYWYRQLPEEGLKFMVYLQKENIIDESGMPKERFSAEFPKEGPSILRIQQVVRGDSAAYFCASSPGPGVGSYEQYFGPGTRLTVT.

This clone was found once. This chain uses TRBV7-8 with TRBJ1-3, with TRBD1 as a possible D gene (6 bases). The CDR3 spans 14 residues. Germline CDR1 SGHVS, CDR2 FQNEAQ. Trimming pared 5 bases from V and 4 bases from J, leaving 12 bases between. This CDR3 reads CASSPGANGNTIYF. CDR3 in DNA: TGTGCCAGCAGCCCAGGGGCGAACGGAAACACCATATATTTT.

J is TRBJ2-5 and V is TRBV7-9; possible D gene TRBD1, 8 bases. There are 15 residues in the CDR3. The V gene's germline CDR1 is SEHNR and CDR2 FQNEAQ (reference sequence). Trimming shortened V by 5 bases and J by 5 bases, and 18 bases separated the two germline ends. The CDR3: CASSPPTGGEETQYF. The CDR3 region has the DNA TGTGCCAGCAGCCCGCCCACAGGGGGGGAGGAGACCCAGTACTTC.

This clone showed up just a few times. V gene TRBV7-9 combines with J gene TRBJ1-2, with 7 bases fitting TRBD1. V shed 6 bases, J shed 1 base, and the junction held 11 bases outside the gene matches. The CDR3 runs to 16 residues. The germline gives CDR1 SEHNR, CDR2 FQNEAQ (reference sequence). CDR3 nucleotides: TGTGCCAGCAGAGATGGTGGGGACAGATTTAACTATGGCTACACCTTC. Its translation is CASRDGGDRFNYGYTF.

This chain uses TRBV6-1 with TRBJ2-7; TRBD1 is a possible D gene (6 bases). The germline V gene encodes CDR1 MNHNS and CDR2 SASEGT. This CDR3 spans 13 amino acids. V was clipped by 9 bases and J by 2 bases, with 14 bases between them. Written as DNA, the CDR3 is TGTGCCAGTCGACAGGTGATAACCTACGAGCAGTACTTC. It encodes CASRQVITYEQYF.

In this sample, this clone turned up a few times. V usage is TRBV18 and J usage is TRBJ1-2; D is possibly TRBD1 (5 bases). This CDR3 is built from 16 residues. Between the trimmed V and J ends, which lost 3 bases and 6 bases, there was a span of 20 bases. CDR1 and CDR2 from the germline V gene are KGHSH and LQKENI. The DNA of the CDR3 is TGTGCCAGCTCACCTAATCTCGGGACCCCTCGCGATGGCTACACCTTC. It yields the protein CASSPNLGTPRDGYTF. Full variable domain (outside the CDR3, taken from reference TRBV18 and TRBJ1-2): NAGVMQNPRHLVRRRGQEARLRCSPMKGHSHVYWYRQLPEEGLKFMVYLQKENIIDESGMPKERFSAEFPKEGPSILRIQQVVRGDSAAYFCASSPNLGTPRDGYTFGSGTRLTVV.

This chain connects TRBV4-2 to TRBJ2-5; 9 positions agree with TRBD2. There are 15 residues in the CDR3. Germline assignment: CDR1 LGHNA and CDR2 YNFKEQ. Losses at the gene ends were 1 base for V and 5 bases for J; bases not matched to a gene: 5. Written as DNA, the CDR3 is TGTGCCAGCAGCCAAGTATTGAGCGGGGGGGAGACCCAGTACTTC. It translates to CASSQVLSGGETQYF.

This CDR3 reads CASSFRGQFGETQYF. Here the CDR3 DNA reads TGTGCCAGCAGTTTCCGAGGACAGTTTGGAGAGACCCAGTACTTC. The J gene is TRBJ2-5, the V gene TRBV27, with D possibly being TRBD1 (6 bases). V lost 3 bases and J 4 bases, leaving 15 bases between the germline ends. The CDR3 is made up of 15 amino acids. Germline CDR1 MNHEY, CDR2 SMNVEV (reference sequence).

This clone was seen only a few times. The gene calls are TRBV25-1 and TRBJ2-6; 9 nucleotides agree with TRBD2. There are 14 residues in the CDR3. V was pared by 8 bases and J by 5 bases, with 4 bases of the junction left unmatched. Per the germline V gene, CDR1 is MGHDK and CDR2 is SYGVNS. For the CDR3, the DNA is TGTGCCAGCGGTAGCGGGAGTTGGGCCAACGTCCTGACTTTC. Protein product: CASGSGSWANVLTF.

The chain joins TRBV4-3 to TRBJ2-6; no definite D call. This CDR3 is 15 amino acids long. In germline, CDR1 is LGHNA, CDR2 YSLEER. Deletions cut 2 bases from V and 2 bases from J, with 7 bases between. The CDR3 nucleotides are TGCGCCAGCAGCCAAACGAGGACTGGGGCCAACGTCCTGACTTTC. This gives the protein CASSQTRTGANVLTF.

The V call is TRBV30, the J call TRBJ2-1; no definite D call. Germline V gene lookup returns CDR1 GTSNPN and CDR2 SVGIG (reference sequence). V was shortened by 3 bases and J by 6 bases, with 9 bases between the two germline ends. The CDR3 contains 12 residues. CDR3 protein: CAWRGTANEQFF. Here the CDR3 DNA reads TGTGCCTGGAGGGGTACGGCCAATGAGCAGTTCTTC. Full variable domain (missing parts from reference TRBV30 and TRBJ2-1): SQTIHQWPATLVQPVGSPLSLECTVEGTSNPNLYWYRQAAGRGLQLLFYSVGIGQISSEVPQNLSASRPQDRQFILSSKKLLLSDSGFYLCAWRGTANEQFFGPGTRLTVL.

This clone came up a few times. The chain links TRBV28 to TRBJ2-1; TRBD2 agrees at 9 bases. This CDR3 is 16 amino acids long. CDR1 and CDR2 from the germline V gene are MDHEN and SYDVKM. With V trimmed by 7 bases and J by 0 bases, 7 bases remained unmatched. The CDR3 spells CASTRLAGFSYNEQFF. The DNA of the CDR3 is TGTGCCAGCACAAGGCTAGCGGGATTCTCCTACAATGAGCAGTTCTTC.

The rearrangement links TRBV14 to TRBJ2-7, with D tentatively TRBD1 (6 bases). This CDR3 comprises 13 residues. V was clipped by 1 base and J by 11 bases, with 15 bases between them. CDR1 and CDR2 (germline): SGHDN, FVKESK. CDR3 in amino acids: CASSQVETGREYF. The CDR3 bases are TGTGCCAGCAGCCAAGTTGAGACAGGCCGAGAGTACTTC.

The chain couples TRBV9 to TRBJ2-3; no clear D gene. The CDR3 extends over 16 amino acids. V was cut by 3 bases and J by 6 bases, with 20 bases left in between. Germline CDR1 is SGDLS and CDR2 is YYNGEE. The CDR3 coding sequence is TGTGCCAGCAGCGGAGGAGCAGCAGAGCTTTCCGATACGCAGTATTTT. It encodes CASSGGAAELSDTQYF.

V gene TRBV28 combines with J gene TRBJ1-2, with D perhaps matching TRBD1 (5 bases). CDR1 and CDR2 (germline): MDHEN, SYDVKM. Deletions cut 3 bases from V and 4 bases from J, with 12 bases between. The CDR3 has 14 amino acids. As DNA, the CDR3 is TGTGCCAGCAGTTTGGGGGAATCCCGCTATGGCTACACCTTC. Its protein is CASSLGESRYGYTF.

The chain is built from TRBV7-3 and TRBJ2-1; no firm D call. The CDR3 length is 14 residues. Germline-derived CDR1 and CDR2 are SGHTA and FQGTGA. V lost 5 bases and J lost 8, with 16 bases in between. CDR3 bases: TGTGCCAGCAGCGGAAGTGGGTCAGCCGATGAGCAGTTCTTC. Protein product: CASSGSGSADEQFF.

The genes are TRBV7-9 and TRBJ2-7; possible D gene TRBD2, 5 bases. The length of the CDR3 is 12 residues. Germline assignment: CDR1 SEHNR and CDR2 FQNEAQ (reference sequence). With 5 bases removed from V and 6 bases from J, the gap between germline ends came to 11 bases. The CDR3 coding sequence is TGTGCCAGCAGCCCCCGGGGTTCCGAGCAGTACTTC. Protein sequence: CASSPRGSEQYF.

This chain connects TRBV13 to TRBJ2-3, with D perhaps TRBD2 (5 bases). V was shortened by 0 bases and J by 6 bases, with 13 bases between the two germline ends. CDR1 and CDR2 from the germline V gene are PRHDT and FYEKMQ (reference sequence). CDR3 length equals 15 residues. The CDR3 reads CASSLGPGRRDTQYF. The CDR3 nucleotides read TGTGCCAGCAGCTTAGGGCCGGGAAGGAGGGATACGCAGTATTTT.

CDR3 residues: CASSRTGKDEQYF. The CDR3 DNA sequence: TGTGCCAGCAGCAGGACAGGGAAGGACGAGCAGTACTTC. This rearrangement joins TRBV7-3 to TRBJ2-7; the match to TRBD1 covers 8 bases. V gave up 5 bases and J gave up 5 bases; unmatched junction bases: 5. CDR1 and CDR2 from the germline V gene are SGHTA and FQGTGA. The CDR3 runs to 13 residues.

The chain combines TRBV5-1 with TRBJ1-1; D perhaps matches TRBD1 (5 bases). Germline V gene sequence: CDR1 SGHRS, CDR2 YFSETQ. The CDR3 has 15 amino acids. V gave up 5 bases and J gave up 2 bases, with 16 bases separating them. In DNA form, the CDR3 reads TGCGCCAGCAGACAGGCAGGGCTGGGAAACACTGAAGCTTTCTTT. Protein sequence: CASRQAGLGNTEAFF.

This chain joins TRBV19 and TRBJ1-1; D is ambiguous. This CDR3 comprises 14 residues. Trimming took 5 bases from V and 2 from J, leaving 12 bases between them. CDR1 is LNHDA and CDR2 is SQIVND in the germline V gene (reference sequence). In nucleotides, the CDR3 is TGTGCCAGTAGTCCCCCCTATGGCAACACTGAAGCTTTCTTT. Amino acid sequence: CASSPPYGNTEAFF.

V gene TRBV5-4 combines with J gene TRBJ2-5; tentatively, D is TRBD2 (6 bases). V was pared by 10 bases and J by 2 bases, with 15 bases between. The CDR3 covers 13 residues. Germline loops: CDR1 SGHNT, CDR2 YYREEE (reference sequence). CDR3 DNA: TGTGCCGCATCAAGGGAGGATCAAGAGACCCAGTACTTC. Translation gives CAASREDQETQYF.

The chain joins TRBV11-3 to TRBJ2-3, with 10 bases that match TRBD2. V lost 3 bases and J lost 4; bases outside the gene matches: 7. The germline V gene encodes CDR1 SGHNT and CDR2 YENEEA. The CDR3 is made up of 16 amino acids. The CDR3 sequence: CASSLGLAGAADTQYF. The DNA for the CDR3 is TGTGCCAGCAGCTTGGGGCTAGCGGGAGCGGCAGATACGCAGTATTTT.

The rearrangement uses TRBV5-1 and TRBJ2-7; D unclear. Trimming stripped 0 bases from V and 3 bases from J, with 10 bases between. Germline loops: CDR1 SGHRS, CDR2 YFSETQ. The CDR3 has 14 amino acids. The chain's CDR3 is CASSLASVVYEQYF. DNA of the CDR3: TGCGCCAGCAGCTTGGCCTCAGTTGTCTACGAGCAGTACTTC.

This clone was counted a few times. This chain links TRBV6-5 with TRBJ1-3; D call uncertain. Germline loops: CDR1 MNHEY, CDR2 SVGAGI. The CDR3 totals 15 residues. The V end lost 0 bases, the J end lost 0 bases, and 6 bases lay between the germline ends. The CDR3 region is CASSYSTDSGNTIYF. The CDR3 region has the DNA TGTGCCAGCAGTTACTCTACAGACTCTGGAAACACCATATATTTT.

The J gene is TRBJ1-1, the V gene TRBV4-3; D might be TRBD1 (5 bases). The germline CDR1 and CDR2 sequences are LGHNA and YSLEER. The CDR3 spans 14 residues. V was pared by 0 bases and J by 4 bases, with 9 bases between. CDR3 protein: CASSQDPRGTEAFF. CDR3 coding DNA: TGCGCCAGCAGCCAAGACCCAAGGGGCACTGAAGCTTTCTTT.